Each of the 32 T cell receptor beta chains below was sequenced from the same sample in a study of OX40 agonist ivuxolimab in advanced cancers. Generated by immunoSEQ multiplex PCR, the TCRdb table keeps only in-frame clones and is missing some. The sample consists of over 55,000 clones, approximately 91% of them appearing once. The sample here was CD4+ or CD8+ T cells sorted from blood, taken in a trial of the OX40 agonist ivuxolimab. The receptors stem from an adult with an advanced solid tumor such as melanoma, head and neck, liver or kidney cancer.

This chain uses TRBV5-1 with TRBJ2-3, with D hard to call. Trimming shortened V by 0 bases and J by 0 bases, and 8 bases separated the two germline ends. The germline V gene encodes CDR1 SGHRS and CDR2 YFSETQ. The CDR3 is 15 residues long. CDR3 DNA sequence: TGCGCCAGCAGCTTGGGTGTATCTAGCACAGATACGCAGTATTTT. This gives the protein CASSLGVSSTDTQYF. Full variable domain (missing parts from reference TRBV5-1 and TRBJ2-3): KAGVTQTPRYLIKTRGQQVTLSCSPISGHRSVSWYQQTPGQGLQFLFEYFSETQRNKGNFPGRFSGRQFSNSRSEMNVSTLELGDSALYLCASSLGVSSTDTQYFGPGTRLTVL.

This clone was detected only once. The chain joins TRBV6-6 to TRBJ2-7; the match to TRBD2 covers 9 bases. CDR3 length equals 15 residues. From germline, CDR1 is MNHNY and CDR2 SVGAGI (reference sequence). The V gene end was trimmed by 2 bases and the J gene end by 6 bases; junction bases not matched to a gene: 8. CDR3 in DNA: TGTGCCAGCAGTTACGGGGTAGCGGGAGCCCCCGAGCAGTACTTC. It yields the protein CASSYGVAGAPEQYF.

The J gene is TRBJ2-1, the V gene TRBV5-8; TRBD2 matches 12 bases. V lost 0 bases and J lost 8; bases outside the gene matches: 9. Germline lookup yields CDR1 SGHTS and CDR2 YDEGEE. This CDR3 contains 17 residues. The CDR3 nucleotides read TGTGCCAGCAGCTTGGGCCCAACTAGCGGGAGGAGTCATGAGCAGTTCTTC. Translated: CASSLGPTSGRSHEQFF.

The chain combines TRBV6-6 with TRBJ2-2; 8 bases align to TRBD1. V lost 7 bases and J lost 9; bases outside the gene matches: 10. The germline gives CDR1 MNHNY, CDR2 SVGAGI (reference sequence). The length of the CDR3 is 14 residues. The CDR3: CASTMQGAHRELFF. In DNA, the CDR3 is TGTGCCAGCACGATGCAGGGGGCCCACCGGGAGCTGTTTTTT.

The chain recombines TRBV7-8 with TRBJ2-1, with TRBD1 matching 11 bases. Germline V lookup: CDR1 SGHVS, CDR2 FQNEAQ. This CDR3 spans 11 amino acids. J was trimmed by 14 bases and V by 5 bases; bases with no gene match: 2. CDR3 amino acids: CASSRDRGEFF. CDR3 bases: TGTGCCAGCAGCCGGGACAGGGGGGAGTTCTTC.

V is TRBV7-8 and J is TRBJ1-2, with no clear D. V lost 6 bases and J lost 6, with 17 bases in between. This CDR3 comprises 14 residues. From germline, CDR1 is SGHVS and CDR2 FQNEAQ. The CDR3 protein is CASRPLGRDDGYTF. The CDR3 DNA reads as TGTGCCAGCAGGCCACTGGGGAGGGATGATGGCTACACCTTC.

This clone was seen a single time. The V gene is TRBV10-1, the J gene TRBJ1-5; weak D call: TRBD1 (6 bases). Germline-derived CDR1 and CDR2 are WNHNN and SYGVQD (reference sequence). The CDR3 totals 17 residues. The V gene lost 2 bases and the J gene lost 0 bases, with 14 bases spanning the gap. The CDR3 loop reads CASSEEIGTYSNQPQHF. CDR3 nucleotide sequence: TGCGCCAGCAGTGAGGAAATAGGGACATATAGCAATCAGCCCCAGCATTTT.

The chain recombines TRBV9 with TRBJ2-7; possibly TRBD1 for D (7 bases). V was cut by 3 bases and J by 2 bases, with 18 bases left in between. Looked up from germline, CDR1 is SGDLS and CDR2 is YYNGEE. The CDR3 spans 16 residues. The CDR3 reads CASSGPGGTEAYEQYF. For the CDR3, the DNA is TGTGCCAGCAGCGGCCCTGGAGGGACAGAGGCCTACGAGCAGTACTTC.

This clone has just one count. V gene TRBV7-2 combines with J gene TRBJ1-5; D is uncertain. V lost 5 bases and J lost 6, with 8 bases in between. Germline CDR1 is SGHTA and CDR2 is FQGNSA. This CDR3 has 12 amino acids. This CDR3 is CASSVDGQPQHF. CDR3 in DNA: TGTGCCAGCAGCGTGGACGGTCAGCCCCAGCATTTT. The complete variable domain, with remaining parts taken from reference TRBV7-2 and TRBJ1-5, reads GAGVSQSPSNKVTEKGKDVELRCDPISGHTALYWYRQSLGQGLEFLIYFQGNSAPDKSGLPSDRFSAERTGGSVSTLTIQRTQQEDSAVYLCASSVDGQPQHFGDGTRLSIL.

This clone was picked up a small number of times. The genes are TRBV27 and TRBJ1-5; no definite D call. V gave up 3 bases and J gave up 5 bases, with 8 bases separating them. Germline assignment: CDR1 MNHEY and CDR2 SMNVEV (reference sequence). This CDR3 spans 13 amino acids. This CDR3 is CASSLVGHQPQHF. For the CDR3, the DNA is TGTGCCAGCAGTTTGGTAGGGCATCAGCCCCAGCATTTT.

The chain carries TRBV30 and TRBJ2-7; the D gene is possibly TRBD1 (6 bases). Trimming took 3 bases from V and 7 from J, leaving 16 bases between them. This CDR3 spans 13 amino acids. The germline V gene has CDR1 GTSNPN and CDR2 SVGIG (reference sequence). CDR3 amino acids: CAWRDSGFGEQYF. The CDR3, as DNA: TGTGCCTGGAGGGACAGTGGGTTTGGGGAGCAGTACTTC.

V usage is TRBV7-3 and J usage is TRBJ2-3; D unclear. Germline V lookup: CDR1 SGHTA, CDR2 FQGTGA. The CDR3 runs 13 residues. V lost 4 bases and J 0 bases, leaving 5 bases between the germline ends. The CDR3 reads CASSSPSTDTQYF. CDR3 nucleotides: TGTGCCAGCAGCTCCCCTAGCACAGATACGCAGTATTTT.

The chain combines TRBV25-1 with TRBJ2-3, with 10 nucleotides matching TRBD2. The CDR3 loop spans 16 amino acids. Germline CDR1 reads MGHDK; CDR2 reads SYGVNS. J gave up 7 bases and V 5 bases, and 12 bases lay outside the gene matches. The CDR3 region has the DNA TGTGCCAGCAGTCTTAGCCCTAGCGGGGGTATTTATACGCAGTATTTT. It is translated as CASSLSPSGGIYTQYF. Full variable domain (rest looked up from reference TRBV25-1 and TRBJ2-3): EADIYQTPRYLVIGTGKKITLECSQTMGHDKMYWYQQDPGMELHLIHYSYGVNSTEKGDLSSESTVSRIRTEHFPLTLESARPSHTSQYLCASSLSPSGGIYTQYFGPGTRLTVL.

The CDR3 DNA follows: TGTGCCAGCAGCTTTCGACTAGCGGGAGGCACCGGGGAGCTGTTTTTT. Translated: CASSFRLAGGTGELFF. V and J are TRBV7-6 and TRBJ2-2; 13 bases agree with TRBD2. The ends lost 3 bases at V and 4 bases at J; junction bases unmatched: 2. The CDR3 extends over 16 amino acids. Germline V gene data show CDR1 as SGHVS and CDR2 as FNYEAQ. The variable domain in full, with the rest retrieved from reference TRBV7-6 and TRBJ2-2, is GAGVSQSPRYKVTKRGQDVALRCDPISGHVSLYWYRQALGQGPEFLTYFNYEAQQDKSGLPNDRFSAERPEGSISTLTIQRTEQRDSAMYRCASSFRLAGGTGELFFGEGSRLTVL.

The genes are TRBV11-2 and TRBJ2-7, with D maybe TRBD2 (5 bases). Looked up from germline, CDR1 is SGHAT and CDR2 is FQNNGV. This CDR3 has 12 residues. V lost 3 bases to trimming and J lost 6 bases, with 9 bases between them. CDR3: CASSFSGGEQYF. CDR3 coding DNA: TGTGCCAGCAGCTTTTCAGGAGGCGAGCAGTACTTC.

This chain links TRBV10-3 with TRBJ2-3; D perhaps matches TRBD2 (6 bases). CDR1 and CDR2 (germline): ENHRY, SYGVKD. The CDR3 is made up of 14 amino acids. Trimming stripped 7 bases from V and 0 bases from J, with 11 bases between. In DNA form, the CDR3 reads TGTGCCATCACTTCGGGGAGGAGCACAGATACGCAGTATTTT. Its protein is CAITSGRSTDTQYF.

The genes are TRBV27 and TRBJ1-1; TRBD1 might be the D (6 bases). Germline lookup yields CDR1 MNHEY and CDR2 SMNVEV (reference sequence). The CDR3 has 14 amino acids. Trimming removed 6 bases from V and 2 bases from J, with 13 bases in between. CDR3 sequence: CASRRGGFNTEAFF. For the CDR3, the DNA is TGTGCCAGCAGGAGGGGGGGCTTCAACACTGAAGCTTTCTTT.

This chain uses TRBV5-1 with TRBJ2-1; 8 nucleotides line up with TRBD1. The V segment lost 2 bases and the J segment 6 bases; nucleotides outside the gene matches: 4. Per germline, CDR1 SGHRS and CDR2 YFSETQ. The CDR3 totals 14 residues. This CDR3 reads CASSLQQGGNEQFF. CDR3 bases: TGCGCCAGCAGCTTACAACAGGGGGGCAATGAGCAGTTCTTC.

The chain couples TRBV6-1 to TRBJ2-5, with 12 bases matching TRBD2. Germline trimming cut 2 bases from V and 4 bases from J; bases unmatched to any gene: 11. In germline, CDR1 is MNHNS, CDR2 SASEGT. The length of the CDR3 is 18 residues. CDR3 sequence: CASSEYLAGGAVGETQYF. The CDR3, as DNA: TGTGCCAGCAGTGAATATCTAGCGGGAGGGGCAGTCGGAGAGACCCAGTACTTC.

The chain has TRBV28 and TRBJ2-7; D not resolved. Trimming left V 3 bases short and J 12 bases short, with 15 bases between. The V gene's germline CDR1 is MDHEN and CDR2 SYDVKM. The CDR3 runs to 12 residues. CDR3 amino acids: CASSLWADRWYF. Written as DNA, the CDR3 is TGTGCCAGCAGTTTGTGGGCAGACCGATGGTACTTC.

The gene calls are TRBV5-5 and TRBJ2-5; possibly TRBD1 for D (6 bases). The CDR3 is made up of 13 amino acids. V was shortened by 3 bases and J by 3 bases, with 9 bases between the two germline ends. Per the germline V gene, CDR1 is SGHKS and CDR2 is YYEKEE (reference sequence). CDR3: CASSWAGEETQYF. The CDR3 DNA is TGTGCCAGCAGCTGGGCAGGGGAAGAGACCCAGTACTTC.

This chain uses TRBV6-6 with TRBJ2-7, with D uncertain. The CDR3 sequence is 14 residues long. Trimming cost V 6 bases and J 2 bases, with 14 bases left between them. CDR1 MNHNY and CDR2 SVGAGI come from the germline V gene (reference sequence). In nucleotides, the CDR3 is TGTGCCAGCAGATTCTGGACCGATACCTACGAGCAGTACTTC. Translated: CASRFWTDTYEQYF.

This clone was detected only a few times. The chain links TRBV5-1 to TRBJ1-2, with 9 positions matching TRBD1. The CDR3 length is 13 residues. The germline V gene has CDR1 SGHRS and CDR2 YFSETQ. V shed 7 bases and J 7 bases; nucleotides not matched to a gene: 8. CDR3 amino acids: CASGSTGGFGYTF. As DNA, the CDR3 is TGCGCCAGCGGAAGCACAGGGGGCTTTGGCTACACCTTC.

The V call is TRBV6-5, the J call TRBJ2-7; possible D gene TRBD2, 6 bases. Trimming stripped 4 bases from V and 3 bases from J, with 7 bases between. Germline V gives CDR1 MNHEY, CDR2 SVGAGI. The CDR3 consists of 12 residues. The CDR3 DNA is TGTGCCAGCAGTTCCGGGAGCTACGAGCAGTACTTC. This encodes CASSSGSYEQYF.

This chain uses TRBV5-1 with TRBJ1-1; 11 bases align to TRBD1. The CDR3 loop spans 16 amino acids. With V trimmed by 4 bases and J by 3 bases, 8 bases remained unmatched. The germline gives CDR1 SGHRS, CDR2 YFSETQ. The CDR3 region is CASSEGQGAGHTEAFF. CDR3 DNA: TGCGCCAGCAGCGAAGGACAGGGGGCAGGTCACACTGAAGCTTTCTTT.

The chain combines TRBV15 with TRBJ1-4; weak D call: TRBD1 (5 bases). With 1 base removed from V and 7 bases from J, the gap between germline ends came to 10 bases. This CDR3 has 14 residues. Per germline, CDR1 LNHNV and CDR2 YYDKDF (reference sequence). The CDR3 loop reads CATSRAGGGEKLFF. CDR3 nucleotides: TGTGCCACCAGCAGAGCGGGCGGGGGTGAAAAACTGTTTTTT.

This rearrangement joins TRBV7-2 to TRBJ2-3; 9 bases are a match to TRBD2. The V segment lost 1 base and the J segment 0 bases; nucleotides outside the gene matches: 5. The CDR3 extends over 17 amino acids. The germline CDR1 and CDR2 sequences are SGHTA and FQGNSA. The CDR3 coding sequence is TGTGCCAGCAGCTTAGATCCTAGCGGGACTAGCACAGATACGCAGTATTTT. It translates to CASSLDPSGTSTDTQYF.

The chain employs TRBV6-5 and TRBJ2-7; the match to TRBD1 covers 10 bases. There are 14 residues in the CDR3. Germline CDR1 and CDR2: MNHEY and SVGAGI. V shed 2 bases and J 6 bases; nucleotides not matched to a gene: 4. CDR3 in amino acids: CASSYATGGREQYF. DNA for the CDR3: TGTGCCAGCAGTTACGCGACAGGGGGCCGCGAGCAGTACTTC.

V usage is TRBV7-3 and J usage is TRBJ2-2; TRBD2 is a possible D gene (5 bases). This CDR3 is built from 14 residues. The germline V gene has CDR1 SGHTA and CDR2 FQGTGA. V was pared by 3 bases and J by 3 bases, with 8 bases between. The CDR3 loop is CASSLEEYTGELFF. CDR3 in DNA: TGTGCCAGCAGCTTGGAGGAGTACACCGGGGAGCTGTTTTTT. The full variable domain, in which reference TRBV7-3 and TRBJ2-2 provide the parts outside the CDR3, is GAGVSQTPSNKVTEKGKYVELRCDPISGHTALYWYRQSLGQGPEFLIYFQGTGAADDSGLPNDRFFAVRPEGSVSTLKIQRTERGDSAVYLCASSLEEYTGELFFGEGSRLTVL.

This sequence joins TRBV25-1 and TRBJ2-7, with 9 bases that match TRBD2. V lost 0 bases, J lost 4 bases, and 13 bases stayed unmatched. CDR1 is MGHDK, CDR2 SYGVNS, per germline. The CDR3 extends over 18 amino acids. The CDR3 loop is CASSEYRAGGNRGYEQYF. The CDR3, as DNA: TGTGCCAGCAGTGAATATAGGGCGGGAGGGAATCGGGGGTACGAGCAGTACTTC.

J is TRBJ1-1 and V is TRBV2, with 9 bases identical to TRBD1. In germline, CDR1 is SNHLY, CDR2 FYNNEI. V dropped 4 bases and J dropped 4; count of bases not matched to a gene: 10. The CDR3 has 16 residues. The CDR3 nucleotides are TGTGCCAGCAGTGGTGCGGACAGGGGTGGGGGCACTGAAGCTTTCTTT. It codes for CASSGADRGGGTEAFF.

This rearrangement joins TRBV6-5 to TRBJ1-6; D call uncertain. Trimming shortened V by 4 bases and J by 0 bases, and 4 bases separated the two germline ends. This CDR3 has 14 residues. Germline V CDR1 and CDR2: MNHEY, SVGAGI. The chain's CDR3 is CASSWSSYNSPLHF. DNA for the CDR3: TGTGCCAGCAGTTGGAGCTCCTATAATTCACCCCTCCACTTT.